This T cell receptor (beta chain) was recovered during a study of graft-versus-host responses after intestinal transplantation. Study context: Tacrolimus plus steroids were given to all recipients for roughly 3 years, preceded by anti-thymocyte globulin induction.

On this clone: What it binds is not known.

The CDR3 runs to 13 residues. Germline loops: CDR1 MNHNS, CDR2 SASEGT. Trimming removed 8 bases from V and 4 bases from J, with 14 bases in between. TCRdb's table, derived via immunoSEQ multiplex PCR, lists solely in-frame clones and lacks some. The sample contains about 120,000 clones, 85% to 95% of which appear only once. This receptor was obtained from a human donor who received an intestinal transplant. The specimen comprised unstimulated CD8+ T cells sorted from spleen or lymph node cells, sampled before intestinal transplant. This chain uses TRBV6-1 with TRBJ1-2, with unresolved D. DNA for the CDR3: TGTGCCAGCGGGGAGGCTTATAGCTATGGCTACACCTTC. Amino acid sequence: CASGEAYSYGYTF.